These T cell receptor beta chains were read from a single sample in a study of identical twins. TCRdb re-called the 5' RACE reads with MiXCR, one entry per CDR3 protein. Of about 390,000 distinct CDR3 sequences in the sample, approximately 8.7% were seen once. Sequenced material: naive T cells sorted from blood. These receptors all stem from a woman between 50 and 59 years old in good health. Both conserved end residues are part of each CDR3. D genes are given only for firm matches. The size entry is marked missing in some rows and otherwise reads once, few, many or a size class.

TGCGCCAGCAGCCAAGATTGGGCTACTAGCGGGATTCAAGAGACCCAGTACTTC,CASSQDWATSGIQETQYF,TRBD2,TRBJ2-5,TRBV4-1,-
TGCGCCAGCCGAGGCAGGGGAAACATTCAGTACTTC,CASRGRGNIQYF,-,TRBJ2-4,TRBV5-1,many
TGCAGTGCTACGGGACTAGCGGGAGATACGCAGTATTTT,CSATGLAGDTQYF,TRBD2,TRBJ2-3,TRBV20-1,-
TGTGCCAGCAGCTTAGGGGGCTCTGGGGCCAACGTCCTGACTTTC,CASSLGGSGANVLTF,-,TRBJ2-6,TRBV12-3/TRBV12-4,many
TGTGCCACCAGTGACATAGCGGGAGGTTCCGCAGATACGCAGTATTTT,CATSDIAGGSADTQYF,TRBD2,TRBJ2-3,TRBV24-1,many
TGTGCCAGCAGCGTAGAAAGGGGAGACTACGAGCAGTACTTC,CASSVERGDYEQYF,-,TRBJ2-7,TRBV9,-
TGTGCCATCAGTGAGGGGGGACTAGCGGGAGTGAGGTACAATGAGCAGTTCTTC,CAISEGGLAGVRYNEQFF,TRBD2,TRBJ2-1,TRBV10-3,few
TGTGCCAGCAGCCCAACAGCAGCCGGGGAGCTGTTTTTT,CASSPTAAGELFF,-,TRBJ2-2,TRBV7-3,few
TGTGCCAGCAGCTTGACGGGGCCGGCGCAGCCCCAGCATTTT,CASSLTGPAQPQHF,-,TRBJ1-5,TRBV5-6,-
TGCGCCAGCAGCTTGGGGGATCTGAACACTGACGCTTTCTTT,CASSLGDLNTDAFF,-,TRBJ1-1,TRBV5-1,-
TGTGCCAGCAGTTACCGGACAGGGGGTCGTGGCTACACCTTC,CASSYRTGGRGYTF,TRBD1,TRBJ1-2,TRBV6-5,few
TGCAGCTCAAGGGGAGGCACCACATGGGATGAGCAGTTCTTC,CSSRGGTTWDEQFF,-,TRBJ2-1,TRBV29-1,few
TGTGCCAGCAGCTTAGTCCCCGAGGGTTGGGGCACAGATACGCAGTATTTT,CASSLVPEGWGTDTQYF,-,TRBJ2-3,TRBV11-2,many
TGCAGTGCTTGGGAGGGATCGCAGTATTTT,CSAWEGSQYF,TRBD2,TRBJ2-3,TRBV20-1,-
TGTGCCAGCACCCACCTAGGGGGGCTCTCGAAAGAGACCCAGTACTTC,CASTHLGGLSKETQYF,-,TRBJ2-5,TRBV6-5,many
TGCGCCAGCATCAAGACGGACTCGTACAATGAGCAGTTCTTC,CASIKTDSYNEQFF,-,TRBJ2-1,TRBV5-1,few
TGTGCCAGCGGAGAACGGCGAAACTATGGCTACACCTTC,CASGERRNYGYTF,-,TRBJ1-2,TRBV27,few
TGTGCCAGCAGTTACTCGGGCACGGGTCGGGGCAATGAGCAGTTCTTC,CASSYSGTGRGNEQFF,-,TRBJ2-1,TRBV6-5,few
TGTGCCAGCAGCTTAGGGCCGGGACCCTGGCCGCAGTATTTT,CASSLGPGPWPQYF,-,TRBJ2-3,TRBV7-8,-
TGTGCCAGCAGCGTAGGGACAGGCCACTCCTACAATGAGCAGTTCTTC,CASSVGTGHSYNEQFF,TRBD1,TRBJ2-1,TRBV7-6,-
TGTGCCACCAGCAGAGATGGGGGAACCGGGGAGCTGTTTTTT,CATSRDGGTGELFF,-,TRBJ2-2,TRBV15,few
TGCAGTTCCTTAGCGGGAGGGCCTAGGTACACCGGGGAGCTGTTTTTT,CSSLAGGPRYTGELFF,TRBD2,TRBJ2-2,TRBV29-1,few
TGTGCCAGCGGGGTGGTAGGACCGGACAATGAGCAGTTCTTC,CASGVVGPDNEQFF,-,TRBJ2-1,TRBV11-3,once
TGCAGTGCTCCTCCCCGGACTAGCGGCGTGAATGAGCAGTTCTTC,CSAPPRTSGVNEQFF,TRBD2,TRBJ2-1,TRBV20-1,many